This TCR beta chain derives from a study of T cells after yellow fever vaccination. Study conclusions and caveats: Abundant clonotypes (contaminants from the bulk population) could be present in FACS-sorted repertoires. Weaker, the secondary response peaked sooner, at day 5 versus 15.

Making TCR cDNA involved 5'RACE template switching, which added UMIs and a universal primer site. TCRdb re-called the 5' RACE reads with MiXCR, one entry per CDR3 protein. Found here are around 100,000 distinct CDR3 sequences, roughly 8.9% of them singletons; the top ten hold roughly 25%. This clonotype was found many times. Its antigen is currently unknown. This CDR3 comprises 15 residues. The ends lost 2 bases at V and 3 bases at J; junction bases unmatched: 7. CDR1 is SGHRS and CDR2 is YFSETQ in the germline V gene. The sample in question was CD8+ T cells sorted from PBMCs, obtained 45 days after the yellow fever booster vaccination. V usage is TRBV5-1 and J usage is TRBJ2-7, with 8 bases matching TRBD2. This receptor was identified in a young man who received the YFV17D yellow fever vaccine. As DNA, the CDR3 is TGCGCCAGCAGCTTAGCAGCGGGAGCTCTCTACGAGCAGTACTTC. Residues: CASSLAAGALYEQYF.